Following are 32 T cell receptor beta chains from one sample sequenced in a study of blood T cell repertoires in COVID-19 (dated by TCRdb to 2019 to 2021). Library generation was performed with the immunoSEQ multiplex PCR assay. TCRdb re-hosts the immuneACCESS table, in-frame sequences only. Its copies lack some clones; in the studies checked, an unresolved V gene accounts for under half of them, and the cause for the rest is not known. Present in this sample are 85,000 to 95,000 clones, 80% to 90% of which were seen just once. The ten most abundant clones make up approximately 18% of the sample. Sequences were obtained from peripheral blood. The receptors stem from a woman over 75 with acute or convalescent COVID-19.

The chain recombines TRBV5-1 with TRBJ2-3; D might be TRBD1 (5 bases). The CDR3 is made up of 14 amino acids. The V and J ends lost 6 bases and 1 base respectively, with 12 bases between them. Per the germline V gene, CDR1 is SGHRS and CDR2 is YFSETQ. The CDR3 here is CASTLTDRTDTQYF. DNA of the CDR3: TGCGCCAGCACACTGACAGATCGCACAGATACGCAGTATTTT. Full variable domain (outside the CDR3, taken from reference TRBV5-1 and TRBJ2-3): KAGVTQTPRYLIKTRGQQVTLSCSPISGHRSVSWYQQTPGQGLQFLFEYFSETQRNKGNFPGRFSGRQFSNSRSEMNVSTLELGDSALYLCASTLTDRTDTQYFGPGTRLTVL.

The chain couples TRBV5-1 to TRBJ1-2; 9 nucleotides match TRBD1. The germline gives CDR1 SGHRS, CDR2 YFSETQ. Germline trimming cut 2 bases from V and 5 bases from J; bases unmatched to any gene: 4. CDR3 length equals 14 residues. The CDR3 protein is CASSLRTGVYGYTF. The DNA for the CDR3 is TGCGCCAGCAGCTTAAGGACAGGGGTATATGGCTACACCTTC.

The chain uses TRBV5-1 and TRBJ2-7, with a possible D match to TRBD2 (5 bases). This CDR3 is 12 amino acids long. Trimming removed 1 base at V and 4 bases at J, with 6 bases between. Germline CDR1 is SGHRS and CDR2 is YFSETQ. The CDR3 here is CASSLPGYEQYF. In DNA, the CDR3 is TGCGCCAGCAGCTTGCCGGGATACGAGCAGTACTTC. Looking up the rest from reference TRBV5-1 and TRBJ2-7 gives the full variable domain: KAGVTQTPRYLIKTRGQQVTLSCSPISGHRSVSWYQQTPGQGLQFLFEYFSETQRNKGNFPGRFSGRQFSNSRSEMNVSTLELGDSALYLCASSLPGYEQYFGPGTRLTVT.

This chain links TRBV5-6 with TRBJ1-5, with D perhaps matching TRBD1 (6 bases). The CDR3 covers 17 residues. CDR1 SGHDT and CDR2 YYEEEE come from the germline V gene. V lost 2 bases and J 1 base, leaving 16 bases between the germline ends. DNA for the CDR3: TGTGCCAGCAGCTTCGGGAACAGGGTCATCAGCAATCAGCCCCAGCATTTT. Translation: CASSFGNRVISNQPQHF. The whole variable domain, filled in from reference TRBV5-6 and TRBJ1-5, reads DAGVTQSPTHLIKTRGQQVTLRCSPKSGHDTVSWYQQALGQGPQFIFQYYEEEERQRGNFPDRFSGHQFPNYSSELNVNALLLGDSALYLCASSFGNRVISNQPQHFGDGTRLSIL.

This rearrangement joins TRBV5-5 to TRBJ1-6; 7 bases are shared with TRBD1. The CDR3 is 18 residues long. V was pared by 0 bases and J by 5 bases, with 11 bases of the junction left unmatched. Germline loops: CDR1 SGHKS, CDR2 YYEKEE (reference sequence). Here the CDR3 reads CASSLGGQGVKNNSPLHF. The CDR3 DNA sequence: TGTGCCAGCAGCTTGGGTGGGCAGGGGGTAAAAAATAATTCACCCCTCCACTTT.

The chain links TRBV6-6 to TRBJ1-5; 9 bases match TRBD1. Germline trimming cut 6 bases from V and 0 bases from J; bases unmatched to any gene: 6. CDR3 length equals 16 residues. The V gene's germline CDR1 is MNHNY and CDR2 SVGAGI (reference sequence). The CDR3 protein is CASSRGQGDSNQPQHF. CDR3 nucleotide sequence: TGTGCCAGCAGCCGGGGACAGGGAGATAGCAATCAGCCCCAGCATTTT.

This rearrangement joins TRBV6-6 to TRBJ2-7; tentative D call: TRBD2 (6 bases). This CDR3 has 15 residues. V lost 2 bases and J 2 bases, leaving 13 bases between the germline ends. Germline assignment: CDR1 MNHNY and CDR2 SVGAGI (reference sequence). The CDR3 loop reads CASSYRAGGAYEQYF. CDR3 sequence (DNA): TGTGCCAGCAGTTACCGGGCCGGGGGAGCCTACGAGCAGTACTTC.

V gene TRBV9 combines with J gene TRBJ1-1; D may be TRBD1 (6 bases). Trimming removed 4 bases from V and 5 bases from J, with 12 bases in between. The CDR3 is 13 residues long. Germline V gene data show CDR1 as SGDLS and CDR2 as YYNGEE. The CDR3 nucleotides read TGTGCCAGCAGCACACAGGGAAATACTGAAGCTTTCTTT. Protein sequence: CASSTQGNTEAFF.

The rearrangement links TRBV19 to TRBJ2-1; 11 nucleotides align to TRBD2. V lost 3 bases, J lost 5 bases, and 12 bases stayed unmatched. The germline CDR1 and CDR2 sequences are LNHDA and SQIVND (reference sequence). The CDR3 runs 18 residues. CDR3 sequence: CASSMLAGGSGGHNEQFF. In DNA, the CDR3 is TGTGCCAGTAGTATGCTAGCGGGGGGCTCGGGCGGCCACAATGAGCAGTTCTTC.

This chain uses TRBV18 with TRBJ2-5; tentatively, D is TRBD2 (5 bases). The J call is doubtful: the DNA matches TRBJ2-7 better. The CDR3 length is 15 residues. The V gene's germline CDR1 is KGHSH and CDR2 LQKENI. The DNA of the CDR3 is TGTGCCAGCTCGAGTGAGGGCGGGTCGTCCTACGAGCAGTACTTC. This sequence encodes CASSSEGGSSYEQYF.

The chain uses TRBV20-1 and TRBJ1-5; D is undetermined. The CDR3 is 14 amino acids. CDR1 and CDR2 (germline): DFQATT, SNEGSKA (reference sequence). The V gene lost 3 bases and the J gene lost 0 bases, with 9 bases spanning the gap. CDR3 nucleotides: TGCAGTGCTAGTCCCGGTTATAGCAATCAGCCCCAGCATTTT. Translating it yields CSASPGYSNQPQHF.

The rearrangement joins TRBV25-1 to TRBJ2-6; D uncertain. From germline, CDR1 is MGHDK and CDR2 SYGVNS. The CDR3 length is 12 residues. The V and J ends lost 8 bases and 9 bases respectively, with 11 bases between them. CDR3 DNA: TGTGCCAGCCACCCAGGTGACAACGTCCTGACTTTC. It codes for CASHPGDNVLTF.

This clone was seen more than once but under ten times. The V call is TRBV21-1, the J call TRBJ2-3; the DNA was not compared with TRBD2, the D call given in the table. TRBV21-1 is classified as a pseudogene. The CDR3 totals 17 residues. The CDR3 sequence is CASSKPRIGGAMDTQYF. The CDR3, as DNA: TGTGCCAGCAGCAAACCCCGGATCGGGGGGGCCATGGATACGCAGTATTTT.

CDR3 sequence: CASSRGTGDGNSPLHF. CDR3 DNA sequence: TGTGCCAGCAGCCGAGGGACAGGGGACGGGAATTCACCCCTCCACTTT. The V gene is TRBV3-1 (or the pseudogene TRBV3-2), the J gene TRBJ1-6; TRBD1 matches at 10 bases. This CDR3 has 16 amino acids. Germline values: CDR1 LGHDT, CDR2 YNNKEL (reference sequence). V lost 4 bases and J lost 7; bases outside the gene matches: 7.

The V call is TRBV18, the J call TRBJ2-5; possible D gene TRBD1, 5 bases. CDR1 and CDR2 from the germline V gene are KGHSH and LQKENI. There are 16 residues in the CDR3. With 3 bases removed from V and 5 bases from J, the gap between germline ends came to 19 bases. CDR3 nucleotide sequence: TGTGCCAGCTCACCCTTCGCCTCGACAGTCGGGGAGACCCAGTACTTC. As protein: CASSPFASTVGETQYF.

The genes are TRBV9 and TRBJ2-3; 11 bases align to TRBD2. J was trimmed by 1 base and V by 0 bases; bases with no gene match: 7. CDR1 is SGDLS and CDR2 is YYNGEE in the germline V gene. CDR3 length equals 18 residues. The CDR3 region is CASSVGSSGGRGTDTQYF. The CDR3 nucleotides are TGTGCCAGCAGCGTAGGGTCTAGCGGGGGGAGGGGCACAGATACGCAGTATTTT.

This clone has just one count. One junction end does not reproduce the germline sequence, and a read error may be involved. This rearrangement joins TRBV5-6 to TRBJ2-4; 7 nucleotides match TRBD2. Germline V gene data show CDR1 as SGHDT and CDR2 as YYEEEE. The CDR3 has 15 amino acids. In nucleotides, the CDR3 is TGTGCCAGCAGCTTGGTGGGAGGGGCGGGAAACATTCAGTACTTT. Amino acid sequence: CASSLVGGAGNIQYF.

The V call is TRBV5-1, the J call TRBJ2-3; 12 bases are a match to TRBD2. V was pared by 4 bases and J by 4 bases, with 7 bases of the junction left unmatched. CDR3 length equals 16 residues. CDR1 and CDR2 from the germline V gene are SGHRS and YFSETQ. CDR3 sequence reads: CASSEPLAGGADTQYF. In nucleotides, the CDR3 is TGCGCCAGCAGCGAGCCACTAGCGGGGGGAGCAGATACGCAGTATTTT.

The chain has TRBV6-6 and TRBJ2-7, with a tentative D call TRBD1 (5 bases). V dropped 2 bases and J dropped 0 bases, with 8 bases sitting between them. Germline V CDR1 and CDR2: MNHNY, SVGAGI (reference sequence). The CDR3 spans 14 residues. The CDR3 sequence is CASSYQGSSYEQYF. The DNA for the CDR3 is TGTGCCAGCAGTTACCAGGGAAGCTCCTACGAGCAGTACTTC.

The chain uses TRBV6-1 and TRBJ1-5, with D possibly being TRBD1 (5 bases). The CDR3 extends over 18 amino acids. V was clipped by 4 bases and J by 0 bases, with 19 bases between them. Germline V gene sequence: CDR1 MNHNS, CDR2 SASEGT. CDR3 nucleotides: TGTGCCAGCAGTGGGTGGGGCGGAAATTGGGGTAGCAATCAGCCCCAGCATTTT. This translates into CASSGWGGNWGSNQPQHF.

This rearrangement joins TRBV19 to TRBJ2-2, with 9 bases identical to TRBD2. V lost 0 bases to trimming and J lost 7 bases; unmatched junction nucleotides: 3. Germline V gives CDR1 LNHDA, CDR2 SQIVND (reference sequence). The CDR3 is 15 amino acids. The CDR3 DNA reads TGTGCCAGTAGTATAGAGCGGGGGGGCCACGGGGAGCTGTTTTTT. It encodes CASSIERGGHGELFF.

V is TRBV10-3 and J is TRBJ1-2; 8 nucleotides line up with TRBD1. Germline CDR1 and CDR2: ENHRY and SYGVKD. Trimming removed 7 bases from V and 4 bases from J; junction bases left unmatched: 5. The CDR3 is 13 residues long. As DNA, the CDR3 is TGTGCCATCACCGGGGACAGGACCTATGGCTACACCTTC. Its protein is CAITGDRTYGYTF.

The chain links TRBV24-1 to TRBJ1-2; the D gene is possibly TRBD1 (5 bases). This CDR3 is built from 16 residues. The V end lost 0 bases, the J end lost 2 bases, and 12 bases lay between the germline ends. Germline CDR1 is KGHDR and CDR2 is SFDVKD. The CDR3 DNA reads TGTGCCACCAGTGATTTGGGGGCCGACGGAAACTATGGCTACACCTTC. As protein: CATSDLGADGNYGYTF.

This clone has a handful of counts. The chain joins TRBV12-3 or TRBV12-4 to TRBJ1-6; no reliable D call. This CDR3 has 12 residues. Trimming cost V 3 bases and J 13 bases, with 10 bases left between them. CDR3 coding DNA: TGTGCCAGCAGTTTCGGCCCCGGGCCCCTCCACTTT. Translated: CASSFGPGPLHF.

CDR3 sequence (DNA): TGTGCCAGCAGCCAATTCGGGGGTGAAAAACTGTTTTTT. Translation gives CASSQFGGEKLFF. This chain uses TRBV3-1 (or the pseudogene TRBV3-2) with TRBJ1-4, with D maybe TRBD1 (5 bases). CDR3 length: 13 residues. Looked up from germline, CDR1 is LGHDT and CDR2 is YNNKEL (reference sequence). V lost 2 bases to trimming and J lost 7 bases, with 8 bases between them.

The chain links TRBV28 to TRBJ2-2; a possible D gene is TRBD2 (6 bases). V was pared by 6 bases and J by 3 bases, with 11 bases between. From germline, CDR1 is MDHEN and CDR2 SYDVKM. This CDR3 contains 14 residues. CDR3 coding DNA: TGTGCCAGCAGGGAGGGCGGGTACACCGGGGAGCTGTTTTTT. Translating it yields CASREGGYTGELFF. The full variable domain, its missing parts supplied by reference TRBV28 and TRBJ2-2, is DVKVTQSSRYLVKRTGEKVFLECVQDMDHENMFWYRQDPGLGLRLIYFSYDVKMKEKGDIPEGYSVSREKKERFSLILESASTNQTSMYLCASREGGYTGELFFGEGSRLTVL.

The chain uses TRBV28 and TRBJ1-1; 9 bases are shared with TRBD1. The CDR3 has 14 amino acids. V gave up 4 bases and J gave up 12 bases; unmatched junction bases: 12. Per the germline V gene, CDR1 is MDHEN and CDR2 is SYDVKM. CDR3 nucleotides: TGTGCCAGCAGTTCGACCGGGACAGGGCAGAAAACTTTCTTT. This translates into CASSSTGTGQKTFF. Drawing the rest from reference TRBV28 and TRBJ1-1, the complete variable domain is DVKVTQSSRYLVKRTGEKVFLECVQDMDHENMFWYRQDPGLGLRLIYFSYDVKMKEKGDIPEGYSVSREKKERFSLILESASTNQTSMYLCASSSTGTGQKTFFGQGTRLTVV.

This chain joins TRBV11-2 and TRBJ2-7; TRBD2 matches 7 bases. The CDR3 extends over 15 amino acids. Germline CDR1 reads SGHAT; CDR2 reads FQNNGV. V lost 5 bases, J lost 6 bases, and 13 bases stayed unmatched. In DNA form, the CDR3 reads TGTGCCAGCAGCCCGGCCCGTGGGGGGGGTATCGAGCAGTACTTC. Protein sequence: CASSPARGGGIEQYF.

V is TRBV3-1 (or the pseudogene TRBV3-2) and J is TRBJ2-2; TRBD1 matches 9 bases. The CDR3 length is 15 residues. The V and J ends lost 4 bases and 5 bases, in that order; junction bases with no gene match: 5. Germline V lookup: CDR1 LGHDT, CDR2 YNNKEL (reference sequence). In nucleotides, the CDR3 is TGTGCCAGCAGCCGCGGGACAGGGAGTACCGGGGAGCTGTTTTTT. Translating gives CASSRGTGSTGELFF.

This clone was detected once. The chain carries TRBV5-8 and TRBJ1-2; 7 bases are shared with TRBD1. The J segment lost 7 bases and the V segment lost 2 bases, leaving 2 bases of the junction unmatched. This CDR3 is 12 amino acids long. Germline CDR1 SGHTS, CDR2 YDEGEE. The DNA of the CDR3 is TGTGCCAGCAGCTTTAAGGGGGCTGGCTACACCTTC. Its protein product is CASSFKGAGYTF.

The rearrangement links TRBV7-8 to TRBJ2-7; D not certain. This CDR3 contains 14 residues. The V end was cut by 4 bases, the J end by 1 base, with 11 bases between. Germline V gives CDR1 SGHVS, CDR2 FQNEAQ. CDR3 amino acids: CASSSRPGSYEQYF. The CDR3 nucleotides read TGTGCCAGCAGCTCCCGGCCGGGTTCCTACGAGCAGTACTTC.

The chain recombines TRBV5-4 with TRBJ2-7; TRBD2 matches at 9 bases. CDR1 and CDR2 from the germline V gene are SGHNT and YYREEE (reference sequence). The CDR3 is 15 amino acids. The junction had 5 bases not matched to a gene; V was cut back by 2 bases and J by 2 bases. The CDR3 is CASSLSSGEAYEQYF. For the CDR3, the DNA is TGTGCCAGCAGCTTATCTAGCGGGGAAGCCTACGAGCAGTACTTC.